One and the same sample provided the 9 T cell receptor beta chains below, sequenced in a study of blood T cell repertoires in COVID-19. Using immunoSEQ multiplex PCR, the repertoire was profiled, and TCRdb retains in-frame clones only, with some absent. The table has hundreds of thousands of clones, approximately 89% seen once. Sequenced: PBMCs or T cells enriched from blood (not recorded which). The receptor set was obtained from a woman aged 40 to 49 who had recovered from COVID-19.

The rearrangement uses TRBV11-2 and TRBJ1-1; D is possibly TRBD1 (5 bases). The CDR3 length is 14 residues. Trimming took 0 bases from V and 8 from J, leaving 13 bases between them. Germline-derived CDR1 and CDR2 are SGHAT and FQNNGV. The CDR3, as DNA: TGTGCCAGCAGCTTAGAGTTTGGAACAGGCGAAGCTTTCTTT. Translation: CASSLEFGTGEAFF.

This clone has a single count. The chain joins TRBV7-8 to TRBJ1-2; D may be TRBD1 (6 bases). Trimming pared 1 base from V and 4 bases from J, leaving 13 bases between. CDR1 and CDR2 from the germline V gene are SGHVS and FQNEAQ. The CDR3 is made up of 15 amino acids. This chain's CDR3 is CASSLVGGNPYGYTF. CDR3 coding DNA: TGTGCCAGCAGCTTAGTAGGGGGAAATCCCTATGGCTACACCTTC.

V and J are TRBV11-2 and TRBJ2-1; D perhaps matches TRBD1 (6 bases). The length of the CDR3 is 16 residues. V lost 5 bases, J lost 2 bases, and 16 bases lay in between. The germline V gene encodes CDR1 SGHAT and CDR2 FQNNGV. The CDR3: CASSPTGIRTYNEQFF. In nucleotides, the CDR3 is TGTGCCAGCAGCCCTACAGGGATAAGGACCTACAATGAGCAGTTCTTC. Full variable domain (missing parts from reference TRBV11-2 and TRBJ2-1): EAGVAQSPRYKIIEKRQSVAFWCNPISGHATLYWYQQILGQGPKLLIQFQNNGVVDDSQLPKDRFSAERLKGVDSTLKIQPAKLEDSAVYLCASSPTGIRTYNEQFFGPGTRLTVL.

This chain joins TRBV18 and TRBJ2-1, with 10 bases matching TRBD2. CDR3 length: 17 amino acids. V trimming: 3 bases; J trimming: 8 bases; junction bases outside the gene matches: 13. Germline loops: CDR1 KGHSH, CDR2 LQKENI. The CDR3 nucleotides are TGTGCCAGCTCACCGGTTCGCAGCGGGGGGGCCATCCATGAGCAGTTCTTC. It is translated as CASSPVRSGGAIHEQFF.

Only a few counts were recorded for this clone. The CDR3 loop reads CASSLVTGKGTEAFF. For the CDR3, the DNA is TGCGCCAGCAGCTTGGTCACAGGGAAAGGTACTGAAGCTTTCTTT. The chain combines TRBV5-1 with TRBJ1-1, with a tentative D call TRBD1 (6 bases). V dropped 0 bases and J dropped 5 bases, with 14 bases sitting between them. This CDR3 is 15 amino acids long. Germline assignment: CDR1 SGHRS and CDR2 YFSETQ.

This sequence joins TRBV18 and TRBJ2-2; 8 nucleotides agree with TRBD1. Unmatched junction bases numbered 7, after V lost 6 bases and J lost 10 bases. The CDR3 is 13 amino acids. CDR1 and CDR2 (germline): KGHSH, LQKENI. The CDR3: CASSLRGQAELFF. In DNA form, the CDR3 reads TGTGCCAGCTCTCTCAGGGGGCAAGCGGAGCTGTTTTTT.

The rearrangement links TRBV6-4 to TRBJ2-1, with TRBD1 matching over 9 bases. Losses at the gene ends were 6 bases for V and 2 bases for J; bases not matched to a gene: 11. Germline V lookup: CDR1 MRHNA, CDR2 SNTAGT. The CDR3 consists of 17 residues. The CDR3 DNA sequence: TGTGCCAGCAGCGCTGAAGGTGGGACAGGGCCCTACAATGAGCAGTTCTTC. Its translation: CASSAEGGTGPYNEQFF.

The rearrangement links TRBV13 to TRBJ2-7; tentative D call: TRBD1 (5 bases). The CDR3 has 14 residues. Germline lookup yields CDR1 PRHDT and CDR2 FYEKMQ (reference sequence). With 4 bases removed from V and 0 bases from J, the gap between germline ends came to 10 bases. For the CDR3, the DNA is TGTGCCAGCAGCTCCAGACAGATCTCCTACGAGCAGTACTTC. Protein sequence: CASSSRQISYEQYF.

This clone was detected once. The gene calls are TRBV4-2 and TRBJ1-1; D may be TRBD1 (5 bases). This CDR3 has 15 amino acids. Trimming left V 7 bases short and J 0 bases short, with 15 bases between. Looked up from germline, CDR1 is LGHNA and CDR2 is YNFKEQ. This chain's CDR3 is CASTSWGTMNTEAFF. The CDR3, as DNA: TGTGCCAGCACTTCCTGGGGCACCATGAACACTGAAGCTTTCTTT.